Included here is one T cell receptor beta chain sequence, with context. The target antigen is unknown. This specimen belongs to a study of blood T cells in healthy people across ages. Across the study: About one barcoded TCR beta cDNA was captured per two T cells. Findings of the study overall: The percentage of naive T cells correlated strongly with TCR beta diversity.

Isolation recovered at least 6.5 million PBMCs from every sample. Germline V gene lookup returns CDR1 MNHEY and CDR2 SVGEGT. There are 16 residues in the CDR3. Primed by a sample-barcoded 5' primer and a J-beta primer mix, a second PCR proceeded for about 7 to 11 cycles. Each CDR3 protein is one row after TCRdb ran MiXCR on the 5' RACE reads. The sample yields 1.5 million or so distinct CDR3 sequences, 42% seen once. The receptor was derived from a woman aged 18-35 years in good health. The V call is TRBV6-2 or TRBV6-3, the J call TRBJ2-1; no clear D. The J call may be wrong; the DNA end is better matched by TRBJ2-7. The specimen was blood. This CDR3 is CASSYVPGNVYNEQYF. CDR3 nucleotides: TGTGCCAGCAGTTACGTTCCGGGTAACGTCTACAATGAGCAGTACTTC.